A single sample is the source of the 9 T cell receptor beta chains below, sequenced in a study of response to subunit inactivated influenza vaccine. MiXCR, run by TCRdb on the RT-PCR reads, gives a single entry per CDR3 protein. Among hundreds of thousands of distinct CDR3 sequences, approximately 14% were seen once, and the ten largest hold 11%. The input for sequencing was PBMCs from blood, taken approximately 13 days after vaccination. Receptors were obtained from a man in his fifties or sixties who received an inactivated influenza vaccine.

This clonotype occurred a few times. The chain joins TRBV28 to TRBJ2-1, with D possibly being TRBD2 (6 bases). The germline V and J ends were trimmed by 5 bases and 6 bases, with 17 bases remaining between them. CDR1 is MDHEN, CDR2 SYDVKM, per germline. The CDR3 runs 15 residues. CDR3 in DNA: TGTGCCAGCAGTCCCGGGACTCCGGCGGCCAATGAGCAGTTCTTC. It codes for CASSPGTPAANEQFF. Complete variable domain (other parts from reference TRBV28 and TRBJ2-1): DVKVTQSSRYLVKRTGEKVFLECVQDMDHENMFWYRQDPGLGLRLIYFSYDVKMKEKGDIPEGYSVSREKKERFSLILESASTNQTSMYLCASSPGTPAANEQFFGPGTRLTVL.

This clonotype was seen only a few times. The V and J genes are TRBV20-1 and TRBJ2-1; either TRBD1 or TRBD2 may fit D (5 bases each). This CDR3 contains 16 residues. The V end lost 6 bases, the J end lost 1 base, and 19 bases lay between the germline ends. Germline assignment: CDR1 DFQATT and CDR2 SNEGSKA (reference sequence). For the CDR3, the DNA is TGCAGTGCCCCGACCCGAGGGGATCGATCCTACAATGAGCAGTTCTTC. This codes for CSAPTRGDRSYNEQFF.

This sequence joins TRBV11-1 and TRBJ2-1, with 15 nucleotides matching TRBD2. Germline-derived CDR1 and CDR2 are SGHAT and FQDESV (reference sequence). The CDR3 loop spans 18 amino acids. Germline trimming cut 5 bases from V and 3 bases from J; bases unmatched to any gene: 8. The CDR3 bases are TGTGCCAGCAGCCCCGGGACTAGCGGGGGGACAAACTACAATGAGCAGTTCTTC. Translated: CASSPGTSGGTNYNEQFF.

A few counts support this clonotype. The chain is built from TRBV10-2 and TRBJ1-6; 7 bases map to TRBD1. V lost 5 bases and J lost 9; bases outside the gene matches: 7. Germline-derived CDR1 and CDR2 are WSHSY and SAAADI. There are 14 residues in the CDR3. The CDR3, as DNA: TGCGCCAGCAGTCGAGGAGGGGGCCCTTCACCCCTCCACTTT. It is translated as CASSRGGGPSPLHF.

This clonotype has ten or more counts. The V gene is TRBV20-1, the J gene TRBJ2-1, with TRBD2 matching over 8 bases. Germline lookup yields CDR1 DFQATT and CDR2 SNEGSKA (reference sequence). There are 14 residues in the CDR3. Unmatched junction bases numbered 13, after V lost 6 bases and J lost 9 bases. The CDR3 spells CSAGRGPGNSEQFF. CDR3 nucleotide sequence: TGCAGTGCCGGGAGGGGACCAGGTAACAGTGAGCAGTTCTTC.

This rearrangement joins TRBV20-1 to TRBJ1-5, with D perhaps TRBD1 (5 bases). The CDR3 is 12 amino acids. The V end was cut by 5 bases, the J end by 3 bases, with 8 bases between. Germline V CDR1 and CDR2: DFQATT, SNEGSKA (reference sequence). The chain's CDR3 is CSAQGSNQPQHF. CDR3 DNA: TGCAGTGCTCAGGGTTCCAATCAGCCCCAGCATTTT.

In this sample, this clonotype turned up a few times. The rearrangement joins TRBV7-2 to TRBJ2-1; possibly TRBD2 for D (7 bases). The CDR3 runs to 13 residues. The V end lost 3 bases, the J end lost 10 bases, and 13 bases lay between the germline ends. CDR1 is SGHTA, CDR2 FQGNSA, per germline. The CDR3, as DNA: TGTGCCAGCAGCTTGACGGGGGGCCGGGAGCAGTTCTTC. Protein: CASSLTGGREQFF.

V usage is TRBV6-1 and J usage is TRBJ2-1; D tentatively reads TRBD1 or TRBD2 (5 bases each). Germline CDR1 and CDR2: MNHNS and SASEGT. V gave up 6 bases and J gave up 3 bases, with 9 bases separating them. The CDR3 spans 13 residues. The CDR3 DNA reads TGTGCCAGCAGAGAGGGGTTCTACAATGAGCAGTTCTTC. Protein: CASREGFYNEQFF.

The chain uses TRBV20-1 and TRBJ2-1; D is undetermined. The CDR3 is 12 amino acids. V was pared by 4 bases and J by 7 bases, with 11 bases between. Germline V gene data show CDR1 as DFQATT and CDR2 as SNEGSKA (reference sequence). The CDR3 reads CSANVRLNEQFF. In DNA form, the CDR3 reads TGCAGTGCTAATGTACGCCTAAATGAGCAGTTCTTC.